The 31 T cell receptor beta chains below were found in one sample sequenced in a study of blood T cells in healthy people across ages. The use of a sample-barcoded 5' primer and a J-beta primer mix characterized a second PCR of 7 to 11 cycles. TCRdb independently ran MiXCR on the 5' RACE reads; one entry per CDR3 protein. The table records about 770,000 distinct CDR3 sequences, more than 40% of them present only once. Sequencing was performed on blood. These TCRs come from a man aged 55 to 70 in good health.

This clonotype was detected ten times or more. V usage is TRBV13 and J usage is TRBJ2-7; D possibly corresponds to TRBD2 (7 bases). CDR1 is PRHDT, CDR2 FYEKMQ, per germline (reference sequence). The CDR3 has 15 residues. Trimming shortened V by 5 bases and J by 0 bases, and 14 bases separated the two germline ends. This chain's CDR3 is CASSQGRGYSYEQYF. The CDR3 DNA sequence: TGTGCCAGCAGCCAGGGGCGGGGGTACTCCTACGAGCAGTACTTC.

This chain uses TRBV15 with TRBJ2-4; unclear D gene. The germline V gene has CDR1 LNHNV and CDR2 YYDKDF (reference sequence). V was clipped by 0 bases and J by 6 bases, with 21 bases between them. The CDR3 totals 18 residues. The CDR3 reads CATSRDRASARSTNIQYF. DNA of the CDR3: TGTGCCACCAGCAGAGATCGTGCTTCGGCCCGCAGCACAAACATTCAGTACTTC.

J is TRBJ2-7 and V is TRBV29-1, with 10 bases that match TRBD1. Germline V gives CDR1 SQVTM, CDR2 ANQGSEA. The CDR3 contains 14 residues. The trim removed 8 bases at V and 3 bases at J, leaving 10 bases unmatched. The CDR3 sequence is CSTSGTGVNYEQYF. CDR3 DNA sequence: TGCAGCACCAGTGGGACAGGGGTGAACTACGAGCAGTACTTC.

The chain links TRBV28 to TRBJ1-6; 8 bases map to TRBD1. V was pared by 5 bases and J by 4 bases, with 7 bases of the junction left unmatched. The germline V gene encodes CDR1 MDHEN and CDR2 SYDVKM. The CDR3 has 16 residues. CDR3 amino acids: CASSTRTGQYNSPLHF. For the CDR3, the DNA is TGTGCCAGCAGTACCCGGACAGGGCAATATAATTCACCCCTCCACTTT.

The J gene is TRBJ2-7, the V gene TRBV15; D is unresolved. Germline V gene data show CDR1 as LNHNV and CDR2 as YYDKDF (reference sequence). Trimming shortened V by 1 base and J by 7 bases, and 20 bases separated the two germline ends. The CDR3 extends over 16 amino acids. The CDR3 DNA reads TGTGCCACCAGCAGAGCTGGGCAAACCCTGTACAATGAGCAGTACTTC. It codes for CATSRAGQTLYNEQYF.

J is TRBJ2-5 and V is TRBV2; D is tentatively TRBD1 or TRBD2 (5 bases each). Germline V gene lookup returns CDR1 SNHLY and CDR2 FYNNEI. V lost 8 bases to trimming and J lost 9 bases, with 13 bases between them. The CDR3 has 11 amino acids. The CDR3 DNA is TGTGCCAGCCGCCGGGACCAGGCCCAGTACTTC. Protein: CASRRDQAQYF.

This rearrangement joins TRBV7-2 to TRBJ2-1; 8 bases align to TRBD2. With 2 bases clipped from V and 7 bases from J, the junction kept 4 bases outside the gene matches. Germline V CDR1 and CDR2: SGHTA, FQGNSA. CDR3 length equals 14 residues. CDR3 sequence (DNA): TGTGCCAGCAGCTTAACGGTAGCGGGGAATGAGCAGTTCTTC. It encodes CASSLTVAGNEQFF.

The table lists this clonotype with many counts. V gene TRBV7-9 combines with J gene TRBJ1-6; D unclear. The V gene's germline CDR1 is SEHNR and CDR2 FQNEAQ (reference sequence). This CDR3 has 14 amino acids. V was trimmed by 0 bases and J by 8 bases, leaving 8 bases between them. For the CDR3, the DNA is TGTGCCAGCAGCTTAGCGGCGGGTTATTCACCCCTCCACTTT. Its translation is CASSLAAGYSPLHF.

This clonotype was counted between two and nine times. This chain joins TRBV28 and TRBJ1-2, with 11 nucleotides matching TRBD1. The CDR3 totals 16 residues. The V segment lost 6 bases and the J segment 5 bases; nucleotides outside the gene matches: 11. Looked up from germline, CDR1 is MDHEN and CDR2 is SYDVKM. The CDR3 nucleotides are TGTGCCAGCAGCGCCCCGGGGACAGGGGGAGGTTATGGCTACACCTTC. Its protein product is CASSAPGTGGGYGYTF.

The gene calls are TRBV27 and TRBJ2-5, with 11 bases matching TRBD2. Germline V gene lookup returns CDR1 MNHEY and CDR2 SMNVEV (reference sequence). CDR3 length: 16 amino acids. J gave up 2 bases and V 5 bases, and 7 bases lay outside the gene matches. The CDR3 sequence: CASSAAGLAVQETQYF. The CDR3 bases are TGTGCCAGCAGTGCGGCGGGACTAGCGGTTCAAGAGACCCAGTACTTC.

This CDR3 is CASSARDRVSGGGYTF. CDR3 DNA sequence: TGTGCCAGCAGCGCCCGGGACAGGGTGAGCGGGGGTGGCTACACCTTC. The V gene is TRBV21-1, the J gene TRBJ1-2; TRBD1, as called in the table, went unchecked against the DNA. TRBV21-1 is a pseudogene segment. The CDR3 has 16 amino acids.

This chain links TRBV10-3 with TRBJ2-5, with TRBD2 identical over 7 bases. Per the germline V gene, CDR1 is ENHRY and CDR2 is SYGVKD. The CDR3 runs to 12 residues. The J segment lost 2 bases and the V segment lost 11 bases, leaving 5 bases of the junction unmatched. Written as DNA, the CDR3 is TGTGCCTCAGGCGGGGGTCAAGAGACCCAGTACTTC. Its translation: CASGGGQETQYF.

The chain has TRBV6-2 or TRBV6-3 and TRBJ1-6; D not certain. CDR1 and CDR2 (germline): MNHEY, SVGEGT. The CDR3 spans 14 residues. Trimming took off 6 bases at V and 8 bases at J, with 14 bases between the two ends. The CDR3 DNA reads as TGTGCCAGCAGCATAAATCGGAACTATTCACCCCTCCACTTT. Translated, it gives CASSINRNYSPLHF.

The V call is TRBV6-2 or TRBV6-3, the J call TRBJ2-7, with D unclear. The DNA end lines up better with TRBJ2-5; the J call may be wrong. The CDR3 spans 15 residues. CDR1 and CDR2 (germline): MNHEY, SVGEGT. The CDR3 spells CASSSRTDIGETQYF. CDR3 DNA sequence: TGTGCCAGCAGTTCCCGGACCGATATAGGGGAGACCCAGTACTTC.

V gene TRBV20-1 combines with J gene TRBJ1-5; D unresolved. This CDR3 is built from 15 residues. V shed 5 bases and J shed 2 bases, with 16 bases lying between them. Per the germline V gene, CDR1 is DFQATT and CDR2 is SNEGSKA (reference sequence). The CDR3 region has the DNA TGCAGTGCTCCCCCGTCCGGGGTGGGCAATCAGCCCCAGCATTTT. Protein sequence: CSAPPSGVGNQPQHF.

The rearrangement links TRBV5-1 to TRBJ2-5; no definite D call. In germline, CDR1 is SGHRS, CDR2 YFSETQ. Between the trimmed V and J ends, which lost 4 bases and 5 bases, there was a span of 12 bases. This CDR3 has 13 residues. The CDR3 spells CASSARLRETQYF. In nucleotides, the CDR3 is TGCGCCAGCAGCGCCAGGTTGAGGGAGACCCAGTACTTC. Combining the CDR3 with reference TRBV5-1 and TRBJ2-5 gives the whole variable domain KAGVTQTPRYLIKTRGQQVTLSCSPISGHRSVSWYQQTPGQGLQFLFEYFSETQRNKGNFPGRFSGRQFSNSRSEMNVSTLELGDSALYLCASSARLRETQYFGPGTRLLVL.

This clonotype was observed a handful of times. This chain joins TRBV7-2 and TRBJ2-7; 8 nucleotides align to TRBD2. Germline assignment: CDR1 SGHTA and CDR2 FQGNSA. V shed 1 base and J 1 base; nucleotides not matched to a gene: 9. The CDR3 covers 17 residues. The CDR3 is CASSLDRGGLISYEQYF. DNA of the CDR3: TGTGCCAGCAGCTTAGATCGGGGGGGCCTAATATCCTACGAGCAGTACTTC.

The table lists this clonotype with a count of one. The V call is TRBV6-5, the J call TRBJ2-1; 9 bases fit TRBD2. Unmatched junction bases numbered 13, after V lost 5 bases and J lost 8 bases. CDR3 length equals 16 residues. In germline, CDR1 is MNHEY, CDR2 SVGAGI. The CDR3 bases are TGTGCCAGCAGTCGGACTATCCGCGGGGGGGCCTATGAGCAGTTCTTC. This translates into CASSRTIRGGAYEQFF.

This chain uses TRBV28 with TRBJ2-7; the D is unclear. The CDR3 covers 13 residues. Between the trimmed V and J ends, which lost 5 bases and 7 bases, there was a span of 15 bases. The V gene's germline CDR1 is MDHEN and CDR2 SYDVKM. CDR3 DNA: TGTGCCAGCAGTCTGCCCTCGACTTGGGAGCAGTACTTC. It is translated as CASSLPSTWEQYF. Based on the CDR3 plus reference TRBV28 and TRBJ2-7, the full variable domain is DVKVTQSSRYLVKRTGEKVFLECVQDMDHENMFWYRQDPGLGLRLIYFSYDVKMKEKGDIPEGYSVSREKKERFSLILESASTNQTSMYLCASSLPSTWEQYFGPGTRLTVT.

The chain joins TRBV12-3 or TRBV12-4 to TRBJ1-1; 7 bases map to TRBD1. V was clipped by 3 bases and J by 5 bases; unmatched bases: 3. CDR3 size: 13 residues. The CDR3 nucleotides read TGTGCCAGCAGTTTCAAGGGGGCGACTGAAGCTTTCTTT. Protein: CASSFKGATEAFF.

V and J are TRBV11-2 and TRBJ2-3, with no clear D. V lost 5 bases and J lost 4, with 10 bases in between. Germline V lookup: CDR1 SGHAT, CDR2 FQNNGV. This CDR3 contains 13 residues. The CDR3: CASSQGAPDTQYF. In DNA, the CDR3 is TGTGCCAGCAGCCAAGGTGCGCCAGATACGCAGTATTTT.

As for this clonotype: This clone may be a read error of a much larger clone one base away. The V call is TRBV4-1, the J call TRBJ2-3, with D possibly TRBD2 on 6 matching bases. The CDR3 totals 16 residues. The germline gives CDR1 MGHRA, CDR2 YSYEKL. The CDR3 is CASGQVLRIGRGEQYF. DNA for the CDR3: TGCGCCAGCGGCCAAGTTCTGCGGATTGGGCGGGGTGAGCAGTATTTT.

This clonotype was found a few times. J is TRBJ2-7 and V is TRBV6-5; no clear D gene. Looked up from germline, CDR1 is MNHEY and CDR2 is SVGAGI. The CDR3 extends over 14 amino acids. Trimming pared 2 bases from V and 0 bases from J, leaving 8 bases between. The CDR3 nucleotides read TGTGCCAGCAGTTACGACGGTAGCTCCTACGAGCAGTACTTC. Encoded protein: CASSYDGSSYEQYF.

J is TRBJ1-1 and V is TRBV4-1, with D hard to call. The CDR3 spans 18 residues. Between the trimmed V and J ends, which lost 0 bases and 1 base, there was a span of 18 bases. Germline CDR1 reads MGHRA; CDR2 reads YSYEKL. In DNA form, the CDR3 reads TGCGCCAGCAGCCAAGATAGAGGCAGACTGACAAAGAACACTGAAGCTTTCTTT. Protein sequence: CASSQDRGRLTKNTEAFF.

This clonotype has only a few counts. The V call is TRBV18, the J call TRBJ2-5; either TRBD1 or TRBD2 may supply D (5 bases each). The ends were cut back, 4 bases at V and 5 bases at J, with 8 bases in the middle. This CDR3 region has 12 residues. Germline lookup yields CDR1 KGHSH and CDR2 LQKENI. CDR3 sequence (DNA): TGTGCCAGCTCACGCTGGGGGGAGACCCAGTACTTC. It translates to CASSRWGETQYF.

This chain joins TRBV4-3 and TRBJ2-2; 7 bases are shared with TRBD1. The CDR3 consists of 18 residues. J was trimmed by 3 bases and V by 7 bases; bases with no gene match: 17. Germline-derived CDR1 and CDR2 are LGHNA and YSLEER. The CDR3 spells CASTPRQGIGADTGELFF. Written as DNA, the CDR3 is TGCGCCAGCACCCCAAGACAGGGAATAGGAGCGGACACCGGGGAGCTGTTTTTT.

The chain recombines TRBV4-1 with TRBJ2-5; no firm D call. The CDR3 has 15 residues. The germline gives CDR1 MGHRA, CDR2 YSYEKL. Trimming shortened V by 1 base and J by 4 bases, and 13 bases separated the two germline ends. Here the CDR3 reads CASSQVSHDGETQYF. The CDR3 DNA reads TGCGCCAGCAGCCAAGTGTCCCACGACGGAGAGACCCAGTACTTC.

This clonotype appeared a few times. V usage is TRBV15 and J usage is TRBJ2-1; a weak D match, TRBD2 (6 bases). The CDR3 sequence is 15 residues long. Germline assignment: CDR1 LNHNV and CDR2 YYDKDF (reference sequence). Trimming removed 2 bases at V and 4 bases at J, with 12 bases between. CDR3 residues: CATSRTGLSYNEQFF. In DNA form, the CDR3 reads TGTGCCACCAGCAGAACGGGACTCTCATACAATGAGCAGTTCTTC.

This clonotype was seen at least ten times. The V gene is TRBV7-2, the J gene TRBJ2-1; 10 bases are a match to TRBD1. Trimming took 3 bases from V and 3 from J; bases not matched to a gene: 2. The length of the CDR3 is 15 residues. Germline V gene lookup returns CDR1 SGHTA and CDR2 FQGNSA. The CDR3: CASSFRTGGYNEQFF. In DNA form, the CDR3 reads TGTGCCAGCAGCTTCCGGACAGGGGGCTACAATGAGCAGTTCTTC. Full variable domain (missing parts from reference TRBV7-2 and TRBJ2-1): GAGVSQSPSNKVTEKGKDVELRCDPISGHTALYWYRQSLGQGLEFLIYFQGNSAPDKSGLPSDRFSAERTGGSVSTLTIQRTQQEDSAVYLCASSFRTGGYNEQFFGPGTRLTVL.

The sample holds a few counts of this clonotype. The chain links TRBV28 to TRBJ2-3; 13 bases align to TRBD2. Per the germline V gene, CDR1 is MDHEN and CDR2 is SYDVKM. The V segment lost 5 bases and the J segment 0 bases; nucleotides outside the gene matches: 14. The CDR3 length is 20 residues. CDR3 sequence: CASSPTQLAGGPGSTDTQYF. For the CDR3, the DNA is TGTGCCAGCAGTCCTACCCAACTAGCGGGGGGGCCGGGTAGCACAGATACGCAGTATTTT. The variable domain in full, completed from reference TRBV28 and TRBJ2-3, reads DVKVTQSSRYLVKRTGEKVFLECVQDMDHENMFWYRQDPGLGLRLIYFSYDVKMKEKGDIPEGYSVSREKKERFSLILESASTNQTSMYLCASSPTQLAGGPGSTDTQYFGPGTRLTVL.

This clonotype was seen a handful of times. The chain couples TRBV7-6 to TRBJ1-4; a weak D match, TRBD1 (5 bases). The CDR3 runs to 15 residues. Between the trimmed V and J ends, which lost 0 bases and 1 base, there was a span of 6 bases. CDR1 is SGHVS, CDR2 FNYEAQ, per germline. The CDR3 nucleotides are TGTGCCAGCAGCTTAGCGGGGGAAACTAATGAAAAACTGTTTTTT. This translates into CASSLAGETNEKLFF.